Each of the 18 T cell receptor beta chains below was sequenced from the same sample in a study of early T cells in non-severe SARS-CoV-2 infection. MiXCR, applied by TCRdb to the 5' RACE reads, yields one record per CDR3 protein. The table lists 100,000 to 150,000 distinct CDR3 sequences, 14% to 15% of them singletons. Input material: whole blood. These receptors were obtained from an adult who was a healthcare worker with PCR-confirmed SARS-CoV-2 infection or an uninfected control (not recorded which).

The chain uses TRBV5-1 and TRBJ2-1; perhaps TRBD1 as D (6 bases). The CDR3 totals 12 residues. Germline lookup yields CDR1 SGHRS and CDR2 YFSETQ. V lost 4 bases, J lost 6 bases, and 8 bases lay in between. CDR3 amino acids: CASSRDINEQFF. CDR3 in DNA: TGCGCCAGCAGCAGGGACATCAATGAGCAGTTCTTC.

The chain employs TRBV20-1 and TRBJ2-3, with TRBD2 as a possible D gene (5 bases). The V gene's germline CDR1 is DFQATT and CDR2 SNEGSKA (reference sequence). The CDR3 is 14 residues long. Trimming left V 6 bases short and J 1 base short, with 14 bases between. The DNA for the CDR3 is TGCAGTGCCATACTAGTCGACGGCACAGATACGCAGTATTTT. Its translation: CSAILVDGTDTQYF.

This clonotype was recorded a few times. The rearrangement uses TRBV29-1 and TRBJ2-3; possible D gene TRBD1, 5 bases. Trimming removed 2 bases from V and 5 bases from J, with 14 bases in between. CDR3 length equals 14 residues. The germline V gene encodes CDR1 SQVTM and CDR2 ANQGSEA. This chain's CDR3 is CSVEKESQGDTQYF. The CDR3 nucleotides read TGCAGCGTTGAAAAGGAAAGCCAGGGAGATACGCAGTATTTT.

The CDR3: CASSFTGSHGYTF. CDR3 in DNA: TGTGCCAGCAGCTTTACAGGGAGCCATGGCTACACCTTC. J is TRBJ1-2 and V is TRBV5-4; D perhaps matches TRBD1 (6 bases). Germline values: CDR1 SGHNT, CDR2 YYREEE (reference sequence). The V end lost 2 bases, the J end lost 6 bases, and 11 bases lay between the germline ends. The CDR3 has 13 residues.

CDR3 DNA: TGTGCCAGCAGCCAAAACCGGTACTCCTACGAGCAGTACTTC. Residues: CASSQNRYSYEQYF. The chain recombines TRBV3-1 with TRBJ2-7, with D hard to call. This CDR3 region has 14 residues. V lost 2 bases, J lost 0 bases, and 8 bases lay in between. CDR1 and CDR2 from the germline V gene are LGHDT and YNNKEL (reference sequence).

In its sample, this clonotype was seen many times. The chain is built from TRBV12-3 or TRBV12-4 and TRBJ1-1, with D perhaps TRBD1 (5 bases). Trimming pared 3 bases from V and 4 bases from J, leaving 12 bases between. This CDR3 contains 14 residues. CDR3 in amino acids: CASSFFGAPTEAFF. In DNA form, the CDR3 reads TGTGCCAGCAGTTTTTTCGGGGCGCCCACTGAAGCTTTCTTT.

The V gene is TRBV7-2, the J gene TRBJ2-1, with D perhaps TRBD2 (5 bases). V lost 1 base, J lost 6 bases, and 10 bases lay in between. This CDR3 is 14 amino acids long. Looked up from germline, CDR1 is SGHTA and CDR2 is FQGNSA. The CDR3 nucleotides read TGTGCCAGCAGCTTAGAGGCTAGCACCAATGAGCAGTTCTTC. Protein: CASSLEASTNEQFF.

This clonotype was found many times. DNA for the CDR3: TGTGCCAGCAGCTCTAGCGGGGGTGAGACCCAGTACTTC. It codes for CASSSSGGETQYF. The rearrangement joins TRBV7-9 to TRBJ2-5, with TRBD2 matching over 10 bases. CDR3 size: 13 residues. V lost 4 bases to trimming and J lost 5 bases; unmatched junction nucleotides: 1. Germline CDR1 and CDR2: SEHNR and FQNEAQ (reference sequence).

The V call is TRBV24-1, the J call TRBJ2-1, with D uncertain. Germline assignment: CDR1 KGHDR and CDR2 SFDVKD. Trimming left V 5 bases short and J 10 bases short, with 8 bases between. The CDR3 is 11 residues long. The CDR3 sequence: CATSAGQEQFF. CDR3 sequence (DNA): TGTGCCACCAGTGCTGGGCAAGAGCAGTTCTTC.

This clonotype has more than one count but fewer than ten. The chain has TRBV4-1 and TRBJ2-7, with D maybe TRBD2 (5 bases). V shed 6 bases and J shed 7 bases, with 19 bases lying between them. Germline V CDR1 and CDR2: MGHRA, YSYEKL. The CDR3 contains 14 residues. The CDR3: CASRPNPAAREQYF. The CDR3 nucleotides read TGCGCCAGCAGGCCCAACCCAGCGGCGAGGGAGCAGTACTTC.

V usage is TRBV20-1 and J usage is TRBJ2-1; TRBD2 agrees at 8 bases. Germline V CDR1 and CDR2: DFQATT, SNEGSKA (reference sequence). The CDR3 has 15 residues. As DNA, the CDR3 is TGCAGCGTTCGGAACATCGGGGGGGTAAACAATGAGCAGTTCTTC. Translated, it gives CSVRNIGGVNNEQFF.

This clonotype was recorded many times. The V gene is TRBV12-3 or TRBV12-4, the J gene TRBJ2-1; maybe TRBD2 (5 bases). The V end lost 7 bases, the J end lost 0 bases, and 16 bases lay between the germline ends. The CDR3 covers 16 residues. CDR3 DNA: TGTGCCAGCAACTCCCCCTTGGGAGTCTCCTACAATGAGCAGTTCTTC. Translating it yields CASNSPLGVSYNEQFF.

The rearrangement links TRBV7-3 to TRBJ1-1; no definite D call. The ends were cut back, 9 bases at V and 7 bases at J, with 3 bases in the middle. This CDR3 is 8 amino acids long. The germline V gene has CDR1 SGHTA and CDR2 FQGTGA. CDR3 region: CARIEAFF. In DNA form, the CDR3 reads TGTGCCAGAATTGAAGCTTTCTTT.

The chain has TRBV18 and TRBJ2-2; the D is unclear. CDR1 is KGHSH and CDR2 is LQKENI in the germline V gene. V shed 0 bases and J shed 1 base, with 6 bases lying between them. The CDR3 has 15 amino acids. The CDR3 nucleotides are TGTGCCAGCTCACCACCTTCCAAGAACACCGGGGAGCTGTTTTTT. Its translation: CASSPPSKNTGELFF.

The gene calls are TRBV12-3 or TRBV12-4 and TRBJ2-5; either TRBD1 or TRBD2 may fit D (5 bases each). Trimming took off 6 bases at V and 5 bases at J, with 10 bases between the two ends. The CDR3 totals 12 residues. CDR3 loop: CASSQGEETQYF. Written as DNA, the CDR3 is TGTGCCAGCAGCCAAGGGGAGGAGACCCAGTACTTC.

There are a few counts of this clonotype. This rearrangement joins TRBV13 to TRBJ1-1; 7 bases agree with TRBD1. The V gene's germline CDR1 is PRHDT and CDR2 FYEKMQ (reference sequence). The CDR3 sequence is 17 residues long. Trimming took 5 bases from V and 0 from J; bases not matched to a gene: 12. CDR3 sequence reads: CASSLTGPPGLNTEAFF. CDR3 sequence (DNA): TGTGCCAGCAGCCTGACAGGGCCCCCCGGTCTGAACACTGAAGCTTTCTTT.

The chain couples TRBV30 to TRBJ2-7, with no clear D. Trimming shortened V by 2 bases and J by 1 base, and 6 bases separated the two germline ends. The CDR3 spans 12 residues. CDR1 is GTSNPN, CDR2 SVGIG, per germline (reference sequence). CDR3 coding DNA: TGTGCCTGGAGTCTAGAATCCTACGAGCAGTACTTC. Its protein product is CAWSLESYEQYF. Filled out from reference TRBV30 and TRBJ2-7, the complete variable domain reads SQTIHQWPATLVQPVGSPLSLECTVEGTSNPNLYWYRQAAGRGLQLLFYSVGIGQISSEVPQNLSASRPQDRQFILSSKKLLLSDSGFYLCAWSLESYEQYFGPGTRLTVT.

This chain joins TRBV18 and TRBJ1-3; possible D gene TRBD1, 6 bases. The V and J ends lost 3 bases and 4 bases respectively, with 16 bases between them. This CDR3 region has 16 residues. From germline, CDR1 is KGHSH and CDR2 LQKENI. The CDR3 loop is CASSPPGHRLGNTIYF. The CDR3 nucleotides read TGTGCCAGCTCACCGCCGGGACATAGGCTGGGAAACACCATATATTTT.